This T cell receptor beta chain was observed in a study of cytomegalovirus exposure and HLA in healthy donors. The PCR made use of 60 Vbeta and 13 Jbeta primers. The repertoire was sequenced with immunoSEQ multiplex PCR; TCRdb's copy has only in-frame clones and lacks some. The top ten hold 20% to 25% of the sample, which has about 87,000 clones, 70% to 85% seen once. Germline assignment: CDR1 SGHRS and CDR2 YFSETQ. V gave up 2 bases and J gave up 0 bases; unmatched junction bases: 5. CDR3 length equals 15 residues. V and J are TRBV5-1 and TRBJ2-7; TRBD2 matches at 7 bases. The sequence was obtained from a man aged 25 to 45 in good health and CMV-seropositive. Source material: PBMCs. Written as DNA, the CDR3 is TGCGCCAGCAGCTTCGTCGGGGGGAGCTCCTACGAGCAGTACTTC. Its protein product is CASSFVGGSSYEQYF. Full variable domain (outside the CDR3, taken from reference TRBV5-1 and TRBJ2-7): KAGVTQTPRYLIKTRGQQVTLSCSPISGHRSVSWYQQTPGQGLQFLFEYFSETQRNKGNFPGRFSGRQFSNSRSEMNVSTLELGDSALYLCASSFVGGSSYEQYFGPGTRLTVT.